This entry features one TCR beta chain sequence. The antigen is not known. This CDR3 has 16 amino acids. Losses at the gene ends were 2 bases for V and 4 bases for J; bases not matched to a gene: 10. The germline gives CDR1 SNHLY, CDR2 FYNNEI. PCR amplification relied on 60 Vbeta primers (plus 13 Jbeta primers). Sequenced by immunoSEQ multiplex PCR; TCRdb stores in-frame clones only, minus some. The top ten clones hold around 6.6% of a sample with more than 85,000 clones, around four fifths of them seen once. The data originate from a study of cytomegalovirus exposure and HLA in healthy donors. Whole-study context: When 350 to 400 donors were genotyped, roughly 82% of them were found to fall in the Caucasian-associated ancestry cluster. Whole-study findings and limits: Previously analyzed data showed that most TCR beta V segments were productive at a frequency of about 90% or about 30%.

The genes are TRBV2 and TRBJ1-2, with 7 nucleotides matching TRBD1. The sequencing sample was made of PBMCs. The sequence was obtained from a man under 40 in good health and CMV-seropositive. In nucleotides, the CDR3 is TGTGCCAGCAGTGAAAGGGGGCTAGGGGCAAGCTATGGCTACACCTTC. It codes for CASSERGLGASYGYTF.